Each of the 5 T cell receptor beta chains below was sequenced from the same sample in a study of cytomegalovirus exposure and HLA in healthy donors. 13 Jbeta primers and 60 Vbeta primers were used for the PCR. The assay was immunoSEQ multiplex PCR, and TCRdb's table has in-frame clones only and misses some. The table records approximately 120,000 clones, roughly 82% of them present only once. The sample consisted of PBMCs. The receptor set was obtained from a woman aged 40 to 50 in good health and CMV-seropositive.

The chain recombines TRBV7-9 with TRBJ1-2; TRBD1 agrees at 7 bases. V shed 4 bases and J 7 bases; nucleotides not matched to a gene: 3. Germline CDR1 and CDR2: SEHNR and FQNEAQ (reference sequence). This CDR3 is built from 12 residues. Here the CDR3 reads CASSSTGSGYTF. For the CDR3, the DNA is TGTGCCAGCAGCTCGACAGGGAGTGGCTACACCTTC.

The genes are TRBV11-2 and TRBJ1-6; perhaps TRBD1 as D (5 bases). V lost 5 bases to trimming and J lost 4 bases, with 15 bases between them. The CDR3 has 16 residues. Germline lookup yields CDR1 SGHAT and CDR2 FQNNGV. CDR3 in amino acids: CASSPRTNSYNSPLHF. The CDR3 bases are TGTGCCAGCAGCCCCAGGACAAACTCTTATAATTCACCCCTCCACTTT. Variable domain in full (rest from reference TRBV11-2 and TRBJ1-6): EAGVAQSPRYKIIEKRQSVAFWCNPISGHATLYWYQQILGQGPKLLIQFQNNGVVDDSQLPKDRFSAERLKGVDSTLKIQPAKLEDSAVYLCASSPRTNSYNSPLHFGNGTRLTVT.

The CDR3 sequence: CASKTSGRVHIGTDTQYF. CDR3 coding DNA: TGTGCCAGCAAGACTAGCGGGAGGGTCCACATCGGCACAGATACGCAGTATTTT. This rearrangement joins TRBV2 to TRBJ2-3; the match to TRBD2 covers 14 bases. The ends lost 7 bases at V and 1 base at J; junction bases unmatched: 10. Per the germline V gene, CDR1 is SNHLY and CDR2 is FYNNEI. The CDR3 length is 18 residues.

V gene TRBV5-1 combines with J gene TRBJ1-2, with 9 bases that match TRBD1. V was clipped by 4 bases and J by 6 bases; unmatched bases: 4. CDR3 length: 13 amino acids. The germline CDR1 and CDR2 sequences are SGHRS and YFSETQ. The CDR3 here is CASSLDRGNGYTF. CDR3 bases: TGCGCCAGCAGCCTTGACAGGGGGAATGGCTACACCTTC.

The V gene is TRBV2, the J gene TRBJ2-5, with D tentatively TRBD2 (6 bases). Germline CDR1 is SNHLY and CDR2 is FYNNEI. Trimming left V 10 bases short and J 3 bases short, with 15 bases between. This CDR3 has 13 residues. CDR3 protein: CAIRGDSEETQYF. DNA of the CDR3: TGTGCCATCCGCGGGGACTCCGAAGAGACCCAGTACTTC.